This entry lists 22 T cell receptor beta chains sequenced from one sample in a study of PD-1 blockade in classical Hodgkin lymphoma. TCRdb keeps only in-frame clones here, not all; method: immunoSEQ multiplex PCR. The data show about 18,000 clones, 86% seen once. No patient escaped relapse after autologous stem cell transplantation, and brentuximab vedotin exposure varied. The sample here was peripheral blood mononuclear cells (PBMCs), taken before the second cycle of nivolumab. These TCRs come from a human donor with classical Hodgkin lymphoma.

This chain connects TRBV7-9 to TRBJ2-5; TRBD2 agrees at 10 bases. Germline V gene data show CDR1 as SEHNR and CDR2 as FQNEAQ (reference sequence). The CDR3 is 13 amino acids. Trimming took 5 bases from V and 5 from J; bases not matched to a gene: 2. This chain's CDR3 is CASSASGGETQYF. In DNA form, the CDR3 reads TGTGCCAGCAGCGCTAGCGGGGGCGAGACCCAGTACTTC.

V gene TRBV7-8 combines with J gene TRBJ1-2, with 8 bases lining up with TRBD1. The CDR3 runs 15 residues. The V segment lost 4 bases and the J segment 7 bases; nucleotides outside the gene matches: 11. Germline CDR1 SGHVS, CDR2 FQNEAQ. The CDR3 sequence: CASSWGLGQGGGYTF. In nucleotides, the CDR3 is TGTGCCAGCAGCTGGGGACTTGGACAGGGAGGTGGCTACACCTTC. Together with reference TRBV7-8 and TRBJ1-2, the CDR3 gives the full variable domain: GAGVSQSPRYKVAKRGQDVALRCDPISGHVSLFWYQQALGQGPEFLTYFQNEAQLDKSGLPSDRFFAERPEGSVSTLKIQRTQQEDSAVYLCASSWGLGQGGGYTFGSGTRLTVV.

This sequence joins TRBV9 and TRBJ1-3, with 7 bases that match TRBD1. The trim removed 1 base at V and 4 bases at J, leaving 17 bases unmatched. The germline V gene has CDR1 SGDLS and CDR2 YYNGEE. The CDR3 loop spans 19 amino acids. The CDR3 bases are TGTGCCAGCAGCGTATACGGGACAGCCGGAATGGGATCGGGAAACACCATATATTTT. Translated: CASSVYGTAGMGSGNTIYF.

Here the CDR3 DNA reads TGTGCCAGCAGTCTAACAGGGGGCTCCTACAATGAGCAGTTCTTC. Its translation is CASSLTGGSYNEQFF. The gene calls are TRBV27 and TRBJ2-1; TRBD1 aligns across 8 bases. The CDR3 spans 15 residues. Germline V lookup: CDR1 MNHEY, CDR2 SMNVEV (reference sequence). Losses at the gene ends were 5 bases for V and 0 bases for J; bases not matched to a gene: 3.

The CDR3 DNA is TGTGCCAGCAGTCCAGCCGTGGCGGCCTTCACTGAAGCTTTCTTT. It codes for CASSPAVAAFTEAFF. J is TRBJ1-1 and V is TRBV27; D uncertain. Per germline, CDR1 MNHEY and CDR2 SMNVEV (reference sequence). The V gene lost 5 bases and the J gene lost 4 bases, with 17 bases spanning the gap. This CDR3 contains 15 residues.

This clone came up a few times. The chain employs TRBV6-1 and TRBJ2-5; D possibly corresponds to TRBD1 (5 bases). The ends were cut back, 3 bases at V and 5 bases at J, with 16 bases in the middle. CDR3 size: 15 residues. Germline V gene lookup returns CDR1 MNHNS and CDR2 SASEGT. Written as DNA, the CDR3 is TGTGCCAGCAGTGAGGTCGTCTGGGGCGGCGAGACCCAGTACTTC. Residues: CASSEVVWGGETQYF.

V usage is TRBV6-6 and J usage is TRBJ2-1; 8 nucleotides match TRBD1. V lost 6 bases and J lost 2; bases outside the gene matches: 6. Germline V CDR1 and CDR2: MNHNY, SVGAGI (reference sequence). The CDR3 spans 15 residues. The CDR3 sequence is CASSPDRGAYNEQFF. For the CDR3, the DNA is TGTGCCAGCAGCCCCGACAGGGGCGCCTACAATGAGCAGTTCTTC.

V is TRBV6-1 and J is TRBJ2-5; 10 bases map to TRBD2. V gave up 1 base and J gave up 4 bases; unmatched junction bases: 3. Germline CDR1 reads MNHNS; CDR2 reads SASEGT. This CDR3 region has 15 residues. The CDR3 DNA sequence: TGTGCCAGCAGTGAAGAGAGCGGGGGGGTAGAGACCCAGTACTTC. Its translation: CASSEESGGVETQYF.

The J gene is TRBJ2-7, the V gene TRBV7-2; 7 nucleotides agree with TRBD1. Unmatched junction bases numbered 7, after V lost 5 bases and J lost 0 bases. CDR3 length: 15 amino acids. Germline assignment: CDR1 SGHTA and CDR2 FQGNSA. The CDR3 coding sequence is TGTGCCAGCAGCCCTCTGGACAGGAACTCCTACGAGCAGTACTTC. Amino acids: CASSPLDRNSYEQYF.

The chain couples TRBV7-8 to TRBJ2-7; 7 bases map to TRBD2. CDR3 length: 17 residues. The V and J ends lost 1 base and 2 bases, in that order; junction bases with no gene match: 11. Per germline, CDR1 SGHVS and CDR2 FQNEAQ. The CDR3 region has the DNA TGTGCCAGCAGCTTAGTCGGTCGGTCTAGCGGAACCTACGAGCAGTACTTC. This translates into CASSLVGRSSGTYEQYF. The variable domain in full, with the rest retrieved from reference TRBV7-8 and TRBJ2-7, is GAGVSQSPRYKVAKRGQDVALRCDPISGHVSLFWYQQALGQGPEFLTYFQNEAQLDKSGLPSDRFFAERPEGSVSTLKIQRTQQEDSAVYLCASSLVGRSSGTYEQYFGPGTRLTVT.

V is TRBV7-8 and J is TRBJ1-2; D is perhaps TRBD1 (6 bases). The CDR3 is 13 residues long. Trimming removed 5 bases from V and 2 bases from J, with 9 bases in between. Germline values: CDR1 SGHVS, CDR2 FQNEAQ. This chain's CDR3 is CASSPTGNYGYTF. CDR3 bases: TGTGCCAGCAGCCCCACAGGGAACTATGGCTACACCTTC.

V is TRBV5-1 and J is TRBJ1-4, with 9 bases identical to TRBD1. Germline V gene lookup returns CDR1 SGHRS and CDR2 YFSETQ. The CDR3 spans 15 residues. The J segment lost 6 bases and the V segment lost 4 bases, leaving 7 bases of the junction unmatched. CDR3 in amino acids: CASSPTGTGHEKLFF. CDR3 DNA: TGCGCCAGCAGCCCAACCGGGACAGGGCATGAAAAACTGTTTTTT.

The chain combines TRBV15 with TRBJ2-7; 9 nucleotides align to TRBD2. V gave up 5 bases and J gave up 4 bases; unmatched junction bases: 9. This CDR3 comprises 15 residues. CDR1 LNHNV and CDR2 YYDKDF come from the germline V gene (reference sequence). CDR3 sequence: CATSPEGSGRYEQYF. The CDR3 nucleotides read TGTGCCACCAGCCCGGAAGGTAGCGGGAGATACGAGCAGTACTTC.

This chain's CDR3 is CASSLRNGASGANVLTF. CDR3 bases: TGTGCCAGTAGCCTCAGAAACGGGGCTTCTGGGGCCAACGTCCTGACTTTC. The chain uses TRBV19 and TRBJ2-6; possibly TRBD1 or TRBD2 for D (5 bases each). The germline V gene encodes CDR1 LNHDA and CDR2 SQIVND (reference sequence). The CDR3 covers 17 residues. V lost 6 bases and J lost 1, with 16 bases in between.

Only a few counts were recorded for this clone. CDR3 in amino acids: CASSQNRASYEQYF. The CDR3 coding sequence is TGTGCCAGCAGCCAAAACAGGGCTTCCTACGAGCAGTACTTC. This chain joins TRBV14 and TRBJ2-7; tentative D call: TRBD1 (6 bases). The germline V gene encodes CDR1 SGHDN and CDR2 FVKESK. The V gene lost 2 bases and the J gene lost 1 base, with 9 bases spanning the gap. CDR3 length equals 14 residues.

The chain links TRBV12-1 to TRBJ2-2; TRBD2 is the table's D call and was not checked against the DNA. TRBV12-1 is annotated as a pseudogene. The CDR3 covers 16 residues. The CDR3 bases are TGTGCCAGCAGCCTACCGGGACTACTAAACACCGGGGAGCTGTTTTTT. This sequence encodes CASSLPGLLNTGELFF.

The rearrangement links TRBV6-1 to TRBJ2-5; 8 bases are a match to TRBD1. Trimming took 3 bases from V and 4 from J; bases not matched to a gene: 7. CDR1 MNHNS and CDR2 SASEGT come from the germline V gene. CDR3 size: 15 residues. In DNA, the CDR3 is TGTGCCAGCAGTGACTATGACAGGGGTTCAGAGACCCAGTACTTC. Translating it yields CASSDYDRGSETQYF.

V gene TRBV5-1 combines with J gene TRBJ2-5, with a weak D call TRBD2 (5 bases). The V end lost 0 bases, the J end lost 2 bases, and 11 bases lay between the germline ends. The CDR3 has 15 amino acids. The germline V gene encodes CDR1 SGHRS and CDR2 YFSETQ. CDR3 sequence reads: CASSLANGVQETQYF. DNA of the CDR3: TGCGCCAGCAGCTTGGCTAACGGGGTACAAGAGACCCAGTACTTC.

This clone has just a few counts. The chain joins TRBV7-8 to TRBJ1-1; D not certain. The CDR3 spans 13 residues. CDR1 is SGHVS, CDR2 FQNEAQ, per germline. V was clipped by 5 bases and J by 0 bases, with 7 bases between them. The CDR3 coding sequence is TGTGCCAGCAGCCGAACATTGAACACTGAAGCTTTCTTT. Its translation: CASSRTLNTEAFF.

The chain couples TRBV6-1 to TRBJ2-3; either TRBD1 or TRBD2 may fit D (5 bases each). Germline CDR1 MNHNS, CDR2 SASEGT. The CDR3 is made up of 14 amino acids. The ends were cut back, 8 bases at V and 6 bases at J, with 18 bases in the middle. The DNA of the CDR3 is TGTGCCAGCTCCACCGGGACGATCCCGGATACGCAGTATTTT. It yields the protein CASSTGTIPDTQYF.

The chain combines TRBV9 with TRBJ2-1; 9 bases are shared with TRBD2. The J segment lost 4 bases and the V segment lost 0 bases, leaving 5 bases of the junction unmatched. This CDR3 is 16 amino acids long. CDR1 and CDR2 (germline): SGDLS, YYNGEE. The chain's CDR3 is CASSVGGSGRYNEQFF. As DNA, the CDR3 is TGTGCCAGCAGCGTAGGGGGTAGCGGGAGATACAATGAGCAGTTCTTC.

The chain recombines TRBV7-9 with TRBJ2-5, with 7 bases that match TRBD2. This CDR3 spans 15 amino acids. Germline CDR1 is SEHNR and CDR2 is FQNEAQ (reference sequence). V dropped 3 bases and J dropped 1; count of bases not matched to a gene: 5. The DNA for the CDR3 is TGTGCCAGCAGCTTTTCTGGGGGGGGCCAAGAGACCCAGTACTTC. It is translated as CASSFSGGGQETQYF.